One and the same sample provided the 6 T cell receptor beta chains below, sequenced in a study of blood T cells in healthy people across ages. Sample-barcoded 5' priming and a J-beta primer mix drove a second PCR of roughly 7 to 11 cycles. TCRdb passed the 5' RACE reads through MiXCR, listing each CDR3 protein once. Here the sample spans about 800,000 distinct CDR3 sequences, less than 60% being singletons. The sample was blood. The source of these receptors is a man at least 80 years old in good health.

This clonotype was observed a single time. V and J are TRBV20-1 and TRBJ1-2; TRBD1 is a possible D gene (6 bases). Trimming removed 3 bases at V and 7 bases at J, with 15 bases between. The CDR3 is 13 amino acids. CDR1 and CDR2 (germline): DFQATT, SNEGSKA (reference sequence). In nucleotides, the CDR3 is TGCAGTGCTAGCGGGGGGGCGGTGGTTGGCTACACCTTC. It yields the protein CSASGGAVVGYTF.

This chain connects TRBV2 to TRBJ1-2; a possible D gene is TRBD1 (6 bases). Trimming shortened V by 5 bases and J by 6 bases, and 13 bases separated the two germline ends. CDR1 is SNHLY and CDR2 is FYNNEI in the germline V gene. The CDR3 consists of 13 residues. CDR3 loop: CASSPRGRDGYTF. As DNA, the CDR3 is TGTGCCAGCAGTCCCAGGGGTAGGGATGGCTACACCTTC.

V is TRBV27 and J is TRBJ2-3; TRBD2 aligns across 7 bases. Per the germline V gene, CDR1 is MNHEY and CDR2 is SMNVEV (reference sequence). V was clipped by 2 bases and J by 6 bases; unmatched bases: 14. The CDR3 runs 17 residues. In DNA form, the CDR3 reads TGTGCCAGCAGTTTACGGGGAGGGACTGGCTATGACGATACGCAGTATTTT. It is translated as CASSLRGGTGYDDTQYF.

The chain joins TRBV10-3 to TRBJ2-7, with 11 bases aligning to TRBD2. The J segment lost 6 bases and the V segment lost 2 bases, leaving 3 bases of the junction unmatched. This CDR3 contains 14 residues. Looked up from germline, CDR1 is ENHRY and CDR2 is SYGVKD. The CDR3 sequence: CAISEGGLAAEQYF. The DNA of the CDR3 is TGTGCCATCAGTGAGGGGGGACTAGCGGCCGAGCAGTACTTC.

Concerning this clonotype: At one end, the junction sequence differs from germline, possibly due to a read error. The rearrangement joins TRBV29-1 to TRBJ2-7, with TRBD2 identical over 7 bases. The CDR3 contains 14 residues. Germline-derived CDR1 and CDR2 are SQVTM and ANQGSEA. The DNA for the CDR3 is TGCAGCGTGGCGCCTGGGGGGGTTTCCTACGAGCGGTACTTC. Translating it yields CSVAPGGVSYERYF.

To note about this clonotype: A much larger clone lies a single base off, so this may be a read error. This chain connects TRBV29-1 to TRBJ1-4; unclear D gene. Germline V gene lookup returns CDR1 SQVTM and CDR2 ANQGSEA. The length of the CDR3 is 11 residues. CDR3 sequence (DNA): TGCAGCGGCCAAAGAGGTGAAAAACTGTATTTT. This encodes CSGQRGEKLYF.